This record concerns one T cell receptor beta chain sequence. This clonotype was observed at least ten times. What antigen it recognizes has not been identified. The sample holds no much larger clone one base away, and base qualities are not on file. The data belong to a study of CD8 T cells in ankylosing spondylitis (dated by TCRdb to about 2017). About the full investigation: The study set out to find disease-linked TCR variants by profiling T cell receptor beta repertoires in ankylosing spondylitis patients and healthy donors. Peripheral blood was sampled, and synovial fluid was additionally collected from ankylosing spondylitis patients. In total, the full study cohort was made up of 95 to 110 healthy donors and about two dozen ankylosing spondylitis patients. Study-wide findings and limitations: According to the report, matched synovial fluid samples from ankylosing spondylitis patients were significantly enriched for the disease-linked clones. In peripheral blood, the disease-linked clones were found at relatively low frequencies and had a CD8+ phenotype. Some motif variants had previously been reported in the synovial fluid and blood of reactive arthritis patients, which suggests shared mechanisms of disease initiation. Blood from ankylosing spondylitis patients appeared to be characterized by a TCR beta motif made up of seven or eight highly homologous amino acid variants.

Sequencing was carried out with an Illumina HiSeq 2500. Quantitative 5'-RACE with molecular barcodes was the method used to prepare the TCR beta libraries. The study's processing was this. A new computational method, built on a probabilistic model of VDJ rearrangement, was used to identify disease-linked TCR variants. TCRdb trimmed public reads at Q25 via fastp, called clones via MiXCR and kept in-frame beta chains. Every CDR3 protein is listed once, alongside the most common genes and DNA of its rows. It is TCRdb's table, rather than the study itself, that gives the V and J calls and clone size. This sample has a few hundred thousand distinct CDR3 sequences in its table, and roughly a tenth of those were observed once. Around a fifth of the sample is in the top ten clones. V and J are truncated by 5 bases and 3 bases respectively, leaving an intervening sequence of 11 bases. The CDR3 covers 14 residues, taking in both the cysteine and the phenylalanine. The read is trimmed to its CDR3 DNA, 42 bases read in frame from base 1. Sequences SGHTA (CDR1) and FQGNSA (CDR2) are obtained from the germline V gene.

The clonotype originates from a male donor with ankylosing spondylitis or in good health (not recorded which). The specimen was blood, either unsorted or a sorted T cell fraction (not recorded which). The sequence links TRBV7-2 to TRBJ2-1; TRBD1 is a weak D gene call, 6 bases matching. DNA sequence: TGTGCCAGCAGCCCGGACAGCTACTACAATGAGCAGTTCTTC. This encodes CASSPDSYYNEQFF.